Following are 18 T cell receptor beta chains from one sample sequenced in a study of shared clonotypes between healthy human individuals. TCRdb's table, derived via immunoSEQ multiplex PCR, lists solely in-frame clones and lacks some. The table includes around 2,000,000 clones, more than 85% detected once. Naive CD8 cells lacked CD45RO and underwent positive selection for CCR7, leaving out terminally differentiated effector memory CD45RA+ cells. Sample: naive CD8+ T cells from PBMCs. The receptors here all came from a man between 18 and 35 years old in good health. Some clones in this sample may be carry-over from other donors' samples.

The chain is built from TRBV7-6 and TRBJ2-1; 7 positions agree with TRBD2. V lost 4 bases and J lost 2; bases outside the gene matches: 8. This CDR3 spans 16 amino acids. The germline V gene has CDR1 SGHVS and CDR2 FNYEAQ. The CDR3 DNA sequence: TGTGCCAGCAGCTCAACCGGGACTAATGCCTACAATGAGCAGTTCTTC. Translation gives CASSSTGTNAYNEQFF. Drawing the rest from reference TRBV7-6 and TRBJ2-1, the complete variable domain is GAGVSQSPRYKVTKRGQDVALRCDPISGHVSLYWYRQALGQGPEFLTYFNYEAQQDKSGLPNDRFSAERPEGSISTLTIQRTEQRDSAMYRCASSSTGTNAYNEQFFGPGTRLTVL.

This clone was recorded once. The chain combines TRBV6-5 with TRBJ2-6, with TRBD2 identical over 9 bases. The germline V gene encodes CDR1 MNHEY and CDR2 SVGAGI. V trimming: 2 bases; J trimming: 5 bases; junction bases outside the gene matches: 4. This CDR3 has 16 residues. The CDR3 loop reads CASSYHAGGRANVLTF. In DNA form, the CDR3 reads TGTGCCAGCAGTTACCACGCGGGGGGGCGGGCCAACGTCCTGACTTTC.

V and J are TRBV6-5 and TRBJ2-7; 10 positions match TRBD2. The CDR3 consists of 14 residues. Germline trimming cut 5 bases from V and 3 bases from J; bases unmatched to any gene: 4. CDR1 is MNHEY, CDR2 SVGAGI, per germline. The CDR3 sequence is CASSLAGANYEQYF. The CDR3 DNA is TGTGCCAGCAGTCTAGCGGGAGCCAACTACGAGCAGTACTTC.

In regard to this clone: Other DNA variants within this sample encode the same CDR3. The chain employs TRBV7-3 and TRBJ1-2; 8 nucleotides align to TRBD1. Trimming at V came to 5 bases and at J to 4 bases, leaving 3 bases not matched to a gene. There are 13 residues in the CDR3. Per germline, CDR1 SGHTA and CDR2 FQGTGA. The CDR3 sequence is CASSLGQGYGYTF. The CDR3 DNA reads as TGTGCCAGCAGCCTTGGACAGGGCTATGGCTACACCTTC.

Turning to this clone: Additional DNA sequences in this sample encode the identical CDR3. V and J are TRBV28 and TRBJ1-5; possibly TRBD1 for D (5 bases). Trimming left V 2 bases short and J 4 bases short, with 12 bases between. Germline values: CDR1 MDHEN, CDR2 SYDVKM. The CDR3 has 15 residues. The CDR3 region is CASSLPGVENQPQHF. The CDR3 bases are TGTGCCAGCAGTTTACCGGGGGTGGAAAATCAGCCCCAGCATTTT.

The table lists this clone with a count of one. The V call is TRBV29-1, the J call TRBJ2-3; 8 nucleotides line up with TRBD2. The length of the CDR3 is 13 residues. Losses at the gene ends were 6 bases for V and 6 bases for J; bases not matched to a gene: 8. CDR1 SQVTM and CDR2 ANQGSEA come from the germline V gene. The CDR3 DNA reads as TGCAGCGTCGGGGGGGGACTGCTTGATACGCAGTATTTT. Its protein product is CSVGGGLLDTQYF.

The chain is built from TRBV4-2 and TRBJ1-1; D is unresolved. Germline V gene data show CDR1 as LGHNA and CDR2 as YNFKEQ. The CDR3 length is 17 residues. V shed 0 bases and J shed 1 base, with 15 bases lying between them. DNA for the CDR3: TGTGCCAGCAGCCAAGAAGGGATCTTAGGGCAGAACACTGAAGCTTTCTTT. Amino acid sequence: CASSQEGILGQNTEAFF.

The chain links TRBV14 to TRBJ2-7, with TRBD2 matching over 9 bases. The trim removed 3 bases at V and 3 bases at J, leaving 3 bases unmatched. Germline CDR1 reads SGHDN; CDR2 reads FVKESK. The CDR3 totals 14 residues. The CDR3 region is CASSHRLADYEQYF. DNA of the CDR3: TGTGCCAGCAGCCACCGACTAGCGGACTACGAGCAGTACTTC.

The chain is built from TRBV5-1 and TRBJ2-7; TRBD2 matches 9 bases. V lost 7 bases, J lost 0 bases, and 2 bases stayed unmatched. Germline CDR1 SGHRS, CDR2 YFSETQ. CDR3 size: 13 residues. The CDR3 coding sequence is TGCGCCAGCCGGACTAGCGACTCCTACGAGCAGTACTTC. Translating it yields CASRTSDSYEQYF.

This clone showed up just a few times. CDR3 DNA: TGTGCCAGCAGCTTATCGGGGACACCCTTGAACACTGAAGCTTTCTTT. Its protein is CASSLSGTPLNTEAFF. The V gene is TRBV7-2, the J gene TRBJ1-1, with a possible D match to TRBD1 (6 bases). The germline gives CDR1 SGHTA, CDR2 FQGNSA. Trimming removed 2 bases from V and 0 bases from J, with 13 bases in between. This CDR3 is 16 amino acids long.

The chain is built from TRBV28 and TRBJ1-1; 7 bases are shared with TRBD1. V lost 1 base to trimming and J lost 7 bases; unmatched junction nucleotides: 3. This CDR3 has 13 residues. The V gene's germline CDR1 is MDHEN and CDR2 SYDVKM. The CDR3 region has the DNA TGTGCCAGCAGTTTATACAGGGGAGATGAAGCTTTCTTT. This codes for CASSLYRGDEAFF.

This clone turned up a few times. The chain carries TRBV30 and TRBJ1-1; D is ambiguous. Trimming took 0 bases from V and 8 from J, leaving 13 bases between them. The CDR3 spans 13 residues. Germline V gene sequence: CDR1 GTSNPN, CDR2 SVGIG (reference sequence). The CDR3 protein is CAWSVLSLAEAFF. The DNA for the CDR3 is TGTGCCTGGAGTGTACTCTCCTTGGCAGAAGCTTTCTTT.

The rearrangement links TRBV7-8 to TRBJ2-1; D call uncertain. The germline gives CDR1 SGHVS, CDR2 FQNEAQ. V lost 6 bases, J lost 0 bases, and 9 bases lay in between. There are 14 residues in the CDR3. The CDR3 sequence is CASSPVSSYNEQFF. CDR3 nucleotides: TGTGCCAGCAGTCCGGTCAGCTCCTACAATGAGCAGTTCTTC.

With regard to this clone: The same CDR3 can be traced to other DNA sequences in this sample. J is TRBJ1-3 and V is TRBV9; D is unclear. The germline V gene encodes CDR1 SGDLS and CDR2 YYNGEE. The ends were cut back, 0 bases at V and 2 bases at J, with 3 bases in the middle. CDR3 length equals 13 residues. CDR3 loop: CASSVGTGNTIYF. The CDR3 nucleotides are TGTGCCAGCAGCGTAGGAACTGGAAACACCATATATTTT.

V and J are TRBV5-4 and TRBJ2-1; no reliable D call. Germline loops: CDR1 SGHNT, CDR2 YYREEE (reference sequence). This CDR3 is built from 15 residues. Trimming pared 0 bases from V and 6 bases from J, leaving 13 bases between. The CDR3 DNA is TGTGCCAGCAGCTTGGATTTGTCGTCTGGCAATGAGCAGTTCTTC. Its protein product is CASSLDLSSGNEQFF.

This sequence joins TRBV14 and TRBJ2-7; D may be TRBD1 or TRBD2 (6 bases each). V was cut by 8 bases and J by 0 bases, with 20 bases left in between. The germline CDR1 and CDR2 sequences are SGHDN and FVKESK. The CDR3 has 16 amino acids. CDR3 sequence (DNA): TGTGCCAGCGCGGCGGGACACTCCTTGAGCTCCTACGAGCAGTACTTC. Encoded protein: CASAAGHSLSSYEQYF.

The rearrangement links TRBV7-2 to TRBJ2-2; 8 nucleotides agree with TRBD1. The V gene's germline CDR1 is SGHTA and CDR2 FQGNSA. With V trimmed by 5 bases and J by 5 bases, 7 bases remained unmatched. CDR3 length: 15 amino acids. CDR3 loop: CASSQTGELTGELFF. The CDR3 bases are TGTGCCAGCAGCCAGACAGGGGAGTTAACCGGGGAGCTGTTTTTT.

The V gene is TRBV11-2, the J gene TRBJ1-4; 7 positions agree with TRBD1. J gave up 5 bases and V 2 bases, and 8 bases lay outside the gene matches. Germline V gene sequence: CDR1 SGHAT, CDR2 FQNNGV. This CDR3 comprises 16 residues. This CDR3 reads CASSLYPGGYNEKLFF. Written as DNA, the CDR3 is TGTGCCAGCAGCTTATATCCAGGGGGGTACAATGAAAAACTGTTTTTT.